These T cell receptor beta chains were read from a single sample in a study of T cell repertoires in cytomegalovirus infection. Using its own MiXCR run on the reads, TCRdb lists one record per CDR3 protein. The top ten clones hold roughly 8.7% of a sample with about 360,000 distinct CDR3 sequences, about a sixth of them seen once. Sample: PBMCs. The receptors derive from a human donor in good health (CMV status not recorded). Some clones in this sample may be carry-over from other donors' samples. CDR3s include the opening cysteine and the closing phenylalanine or tryptophan. D genes are given only for firm matches. The listing skips clone size in some rows; elsewhere it reads once, few, many or a size class.

d_call	v_call	j_call	clone_size	cdr3_nt	cdr3_aa
NA	TRBV10-3	TRBJ2-4	NA	TGTGCCATCTCATTGGGCATATTC	CAISLGIF
NA	TRBV12-3/TRBV12-4	TRBJ1-5	NA	TGTGCCAGCAGTCCGGGGGTCTCAGCAAATCAGCCCCAGCATTTT	CASSPGVSANQPQHF
NA	TRBV7-2	TRBJ1-5	many	TGTGCCAGCAGCTTAATACAGGGATACCAGCCCCAGCATTTT	CASSLIQGYQPQHF
NA	TRBV6-1	TRBJ2-1	NA	TGTGCCAGCGGGGGCTACAATGAGCAGTTCTTC	CASGGYNEQFF
NA	TRBV12-5	TRBJ2-5	few	TGTGCTAGTGGTTTGGTACTACAAGAGACCCAGTACTTC	CASGLVLQETQYF
TRBD1	TRBV12-5	TRBJ2-2	NA	TGTGCTGTACCACAGGGGGCCGCTTCAAACGGGGAGCTGTTTTTT	CAVPQGAASNGELFF
NA	TRBV7-2	TRBJ2-2	medium-sized	TGTGCCAGCAGCTTACACCACACCGGGGAGCTGTTTTTT	CASSLHHTGELFF
NA	TRBV3-1	TRBJ2-2	NA	TGTGCCAGCAGACGACAGTACACCGGGGAGCTGTTTTTT	CASRRQYTGELFF
NA	TRBV6-1	TRBJ1-2	many	TGTGCCAGCGACGTTGCAGGTGGTTATGGCTACACCTTC	CASDVAGGYGYTF
TRBD2	TRBV12-3/TRBV12-4	TRBJ2-5	once	TGTGCCAGCAGTTTAAGGGCTAGCGGGAATGGGCAGTACTTC	CASSLRASGNGQYF
NA	TRBV6-1	TRBJ2-5	many	TGTGCCAGCTACGGAGAGACCCAGTACTTC	CASYGETQYF
TRBD1	TRBV7-9	TRBJ2-7	NA	TGTGCCAGCAGCTTAGAAGGACAGGGGGTGGCCATGTACTTC	CASSLEGQGVAMYF
NA	TRBV29-1	TRBJ2-2	few	TGCAGCGTTGAAGTAGGGGCCAGCACCGGGGAGCTGTTTTTT	CSVEVGASTGELFF
NA	TRBV3-1	TRBJ2-1	few	TGTGCCAGCAGCCAGCTAGCTTCCTACAATGAGCAGTTCTTC	CASSQLASYNEQFF
TRBD2	TRBV7-9	TRBJ2-1	NA	TGTGCCCGCGGTGGCGGGAGGGCGGAGGAGCAGTTCTTC	CARGGGRAEEQFF
TRBD2	TRBV6-6	TRBJ2-1	few	TGTGCCAGCAGTTACTCCGGAGCGGGAACCTCCAATGAGCAGTTCTTC	CASSYSGAGTSNEQFF
NA	TRBV18	TRBJ2-7	NA	TGTGCCAGCTCACGGGACGGGTACTACGAGCAGTACTTC	CASSRDGYYEQYF
NA	TRBV7-6	TRBJ1-4	many	TGTGCCAGCAGCTCTTTTGTGGGAACAACTAATGAAAAACTGTTTTTT	CASSSFVGTTNEKLFF
TRBD2	TRBV5-4	TRBJ2-3	many	TGTGCCAGCAGCTCGGAACTAGCGATGAGAGATACGCAGTATTTT	CASSSELAMRDTQYF
NA	TRBV10-3	TRBJ2-4	NA	TGTGCCATCAGTGAGTCACAGGTTAACCCAGCCAAAAACATTCAGTACTTC	CAISESQVNPAKNIQYF
TRBD2	TRBV20-1	TRBJ2-1	NA	TGCAGTGCGAAGGGACTAGCGGGGGACGGTGAGCAGTTCTTC	CSAKGLAGDGEQFF
NA	TRBV24-1	TRBJ1-4	NA	TGTGCCACCAGTGATTTGTCAGCTTATGAAAAACTGTTTTTT	CATSDLSAYEKLFF
NA	TRBV28	TRBJ2-4	NA	TGTGCCAGCAGGGGAGTTGGAAACATTCAGTACTTC	CASRGVGNIQYF
NA	TRBV4-3	TRBJ1-4	NA	TGCGCCAGCAGCCAAGCACAGTCGTATGATAATGAAAAACTGTTTTTT	CASSQAQSYDNEKLFF
TRBD2	TRBV7-9	TRBJ2-3	many	TGTGCCAGCACCTTACCGAGCAGCGGGAGCTATACGCAGTATTTT	CASTLPSSGSYTQYF
TRBD2	TRBV6-2/TRBV6-3	TRBJ2-7	NA	TGTGCCAGCAGCCATCTGGCGGGAGAAGGCGAGCAGTACTTC	CASSHLAGEGEQYF
TRBD2	TRBV6-2/TRBV6-3	TRBJ2-1	few	TGTGCCAGCAGTTACCAGGCTAGCGGGACTAATGAGCAGTTCTTC	CASSYQASGTNEQFF